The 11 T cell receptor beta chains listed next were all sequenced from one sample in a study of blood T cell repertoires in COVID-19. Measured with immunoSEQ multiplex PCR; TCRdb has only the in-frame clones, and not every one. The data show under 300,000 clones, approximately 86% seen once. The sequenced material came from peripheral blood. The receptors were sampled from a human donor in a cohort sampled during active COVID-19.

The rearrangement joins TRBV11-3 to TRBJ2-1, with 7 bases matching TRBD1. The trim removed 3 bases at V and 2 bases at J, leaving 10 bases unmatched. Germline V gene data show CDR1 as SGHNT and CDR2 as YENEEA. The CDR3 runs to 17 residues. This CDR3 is CASSLGDDRAAYNEQFF. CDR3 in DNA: TGTGCCAGCAGCTTGGGGGACGACAGGGCGGCCTACAATGAGCAGTTCTTC.

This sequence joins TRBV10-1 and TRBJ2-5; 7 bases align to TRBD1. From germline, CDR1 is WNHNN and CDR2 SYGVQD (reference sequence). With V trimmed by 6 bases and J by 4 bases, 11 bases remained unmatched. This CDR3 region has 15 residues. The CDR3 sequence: CASSPLTGSGETQYF. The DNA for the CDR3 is TGCGCCAGCAGCCCCCTGACAGGGTCAGGAGAGACCCAGTACTTC.

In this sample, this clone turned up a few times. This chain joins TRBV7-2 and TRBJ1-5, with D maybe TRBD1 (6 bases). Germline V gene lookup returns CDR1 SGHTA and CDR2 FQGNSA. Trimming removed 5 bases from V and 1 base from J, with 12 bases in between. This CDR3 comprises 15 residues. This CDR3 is CASSTQGLSNQPQHF. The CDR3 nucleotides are TGTGCCAGCAGCACTCAGGGGTTGAGCAATCAGCCCCAGCATTTT.

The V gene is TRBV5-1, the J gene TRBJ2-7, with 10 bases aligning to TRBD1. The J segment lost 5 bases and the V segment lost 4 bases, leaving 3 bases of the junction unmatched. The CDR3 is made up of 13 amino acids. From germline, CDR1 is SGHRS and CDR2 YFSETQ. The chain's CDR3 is CASSRDRGDEQYF. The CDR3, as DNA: TGCGCCAGCAGCCGGGACAGGGGCGACGAGCAGTACTTC.

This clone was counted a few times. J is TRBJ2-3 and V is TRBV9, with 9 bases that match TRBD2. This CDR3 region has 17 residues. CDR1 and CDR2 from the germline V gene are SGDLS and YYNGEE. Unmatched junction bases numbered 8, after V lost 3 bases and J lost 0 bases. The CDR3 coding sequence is TGTGCCAGCAGCGGGGGGCTAGCGGGGCTTAGCACAGATACGCAGTATTTT. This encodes CASSGGLAGLSTDTQYF.

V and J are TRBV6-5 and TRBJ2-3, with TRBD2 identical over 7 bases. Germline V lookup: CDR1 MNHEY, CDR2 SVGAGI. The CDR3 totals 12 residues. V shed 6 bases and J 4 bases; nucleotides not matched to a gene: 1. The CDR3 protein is CASRAGADTQYF. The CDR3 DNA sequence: TGTGCCAGCAGGGCGGGAGCAGATACGCAGTATTTT.

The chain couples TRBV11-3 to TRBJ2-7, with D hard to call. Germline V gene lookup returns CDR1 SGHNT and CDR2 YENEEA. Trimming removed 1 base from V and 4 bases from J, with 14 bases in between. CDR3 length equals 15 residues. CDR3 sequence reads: CASSLGEQNSYEQYF. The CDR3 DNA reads TGTGCCAGCAGCTTAGGAGAACAGAATTCATACGAGCAGTACTTC.

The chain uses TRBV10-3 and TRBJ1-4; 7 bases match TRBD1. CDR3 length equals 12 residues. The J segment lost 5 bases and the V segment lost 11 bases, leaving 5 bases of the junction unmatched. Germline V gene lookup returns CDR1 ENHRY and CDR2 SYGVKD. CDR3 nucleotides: TGTGCCGCGGGACAGATAAATGAAAAACTGTTTTTT. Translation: CAAGQINEKLFF.

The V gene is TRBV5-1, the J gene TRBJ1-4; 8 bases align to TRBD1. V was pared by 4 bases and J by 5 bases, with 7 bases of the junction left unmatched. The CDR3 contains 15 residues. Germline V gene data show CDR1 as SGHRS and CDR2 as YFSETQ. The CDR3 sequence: CASSPDRARNEKLFF. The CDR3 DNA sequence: TGCGCCAGCAGCCCGGACAGGGCACGAAATGAAAAACTGTTTTTT.

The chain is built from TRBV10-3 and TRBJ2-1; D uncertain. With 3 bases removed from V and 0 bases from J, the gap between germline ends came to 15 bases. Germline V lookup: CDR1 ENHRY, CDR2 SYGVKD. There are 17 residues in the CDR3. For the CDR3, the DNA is TGTGCCATCAGTGACTTAGGAGAGTCGGTCTCCTACAATGAGCAGTTCTTC. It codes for CAISDLGESVSYNEQFF.

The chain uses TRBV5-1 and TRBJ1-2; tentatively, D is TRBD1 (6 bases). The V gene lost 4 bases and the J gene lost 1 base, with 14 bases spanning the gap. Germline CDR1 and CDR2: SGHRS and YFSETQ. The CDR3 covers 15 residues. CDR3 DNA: TGCGCCAGCAGCACGACGGGACAAAATAACTATGGCTACACCTTC. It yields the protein CASSTTGQNNYGYTF.